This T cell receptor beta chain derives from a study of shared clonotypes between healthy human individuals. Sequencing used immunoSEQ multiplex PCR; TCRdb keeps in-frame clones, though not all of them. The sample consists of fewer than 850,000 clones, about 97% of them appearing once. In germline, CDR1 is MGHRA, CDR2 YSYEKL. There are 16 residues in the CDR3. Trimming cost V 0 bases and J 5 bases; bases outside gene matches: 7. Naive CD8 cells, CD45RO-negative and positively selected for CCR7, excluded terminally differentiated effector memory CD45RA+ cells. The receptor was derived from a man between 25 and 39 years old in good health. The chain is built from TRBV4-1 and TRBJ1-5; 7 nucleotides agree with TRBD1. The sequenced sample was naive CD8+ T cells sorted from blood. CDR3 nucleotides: TGCGCCAGCAGCCAAGAATTAGCAGGGGGTGATCAGCCCCAGCATTTT. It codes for CASSQELAGGDQPQHF.